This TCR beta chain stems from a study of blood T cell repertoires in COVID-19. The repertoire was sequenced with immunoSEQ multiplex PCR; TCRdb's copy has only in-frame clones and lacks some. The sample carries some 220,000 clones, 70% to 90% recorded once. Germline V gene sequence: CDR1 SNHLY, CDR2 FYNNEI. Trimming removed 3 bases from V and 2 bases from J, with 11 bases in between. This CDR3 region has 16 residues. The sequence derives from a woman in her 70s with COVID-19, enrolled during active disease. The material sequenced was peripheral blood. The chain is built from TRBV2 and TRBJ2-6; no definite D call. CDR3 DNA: TGTGCCAGCAGTGACGCGGTGAGAGCTGGGGCCAACGTCCTGACTTTC. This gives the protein CASSDAVRAGANVLTF.